The rows below give T cell receptor beta chains drawn from one sample of a study of control samples from healthy donors and cancer patients. Assay: immunoSEQ multiplex PCR; the TCRdb copy retains only in-frame clones and omits some. The sample includes roughly 130,000 clones, around 90% of them seen just once. The sample was blood. These receptor sequences come from a man younger than 30 in good health. CDR3s include the opening cysteine and the closing phenylalanine or tryptophan. A D gene is named only where the DNA matches it firmly. Size is stated for part of the rows, as once, few or many counts, or as a class when the clone is expanded.

>TRBJ1-6|TRBV7-6|-|-
CASSPRTMGENSPLHF
TGTGCCAGCAGCCCACGTACCATGGGTGAGAATTCACCCCTCCACTTT
>TRBJ1-1|TRBV4-2|TRBD1|-
CASSRRGRGHTEAFF
TGTGCCAGCAGCCGCCGGGGCAGGGGGCACACTGAAGCTTTCTTT
>TRBJ2-2|TRBV27|TRBD2|-
CASSSYPPGLAGTTGELFF
TGTGCCAGCAGTTCTTATCCCCCGGGACTAGCGGGAACCACCGGGGAGCTGTTTTTT
>TRBJ1-5|TRBV9|-|-
CASSPGAPSQPQHF
TGTGCCAGCAGCCCCGGGGCCCCTAGTCAGCCCCAGCATTTT
>TRBJ1-5|TRBV19|-|-
CASSIRRQDSNQPQHF
TGTGCCAGTAGTATCAGGCGACAGGATAGCAATCAGCCCCAGCATTTT
>TRBJ2-7|TRBV12-3/TRBV12-4|-|once
CASSFEYEQYF
TGTGCCAGCAGTTTTGAGTACGAGCAGTACTTC
>TRBJ1-1|TRBV4-2|TRBD1|-
CASSQGVTGTTEAFF
TGTGCCAGCAGCCAAGGCGTGACAGGGACCACTGAAGCTTTCTTT
>TRBJ1-1|TRBV6-6|-|-
CASSPNRIMNTEAFF
TGTGCCAGCAGTCCCAATCGCATTATGAACACTGAAGCTTTCTTT
>TRBJ1-2|TRBV5-4|-|-
CASSLAANYGYTF
TGTGCCAGCAGCTTGGCGGCTAACTATGGCTACACCTTC
>TRBJ2-3|TRBV11-2|TRBD2|-
CASSLTSFGADTQYF
TGTGCCAGCAGCTTGACTAGCTTTGGGGCAGATACGCAGTATTTT
>TRBJ1-5|TRBV6-2/TRBV6-3|-|-
CASSPPLPQGWGQPQHF
TGTGCCAGCAGTCCACCCCTTCCCCAGGGGTGGGGGCAGCCCCAGCATTTT
>TRBJ2-7|TRBV30|TRBD1|-
CAWSRPTGALTYEQYF
TGTGCCTGGAGCCGCCCGACAGGGGCCCTAACCTACGAGCAGTACTTC
>TRBJ1-1|TRBV6-5|TRBD1|-
CASSTGAPEAFF
TGTGCCAGCAGTACAGGGGCCCCTGAAGCTTTCTTT
>TRBJ1-2|TRBV5-1|TRBD1|once
CASSFRTGVVFGYTF
TGCGCCAGCAGCTTCCGGACAGGGGTGGTGTTTGGCTACACCTTC
>TRBJ2-1|TRBV7-9|-|-
CASYRSSYNEQFF
TGTGCCAGCTATCGCTCATCCTACAATGAGCAGTTCTTC
>TRBJ2-1|TRBV5-1|TRBD1|-
CASSPTGADEQFF
TGCGCCAGCAGCCCTACAGGGGCAGATGAGCAGTTCTTC